Following are 21 T cell receptor beta chains from one sample sequenced in a study of control samples from healthy donors and cancer patients. Assay: immunoSEQ multiplex PCR; the TCRdb copy retains only in-frame clones and omits some. The sample yields more than 75,000 clones, roughly nine tenths seen once. The sample consisted of blood. These receptors came from a man over 45 in good health.

This clone was seen a few times. CDR3 in DNA: TGTGCCAGCAGCCAACTTATGGGGGAAAAACTGTTTTTT. Its translation: CASSQLMGEKLFF. The V and J genes are TRBV3-1 (or the pseudogene TRBV3-2) and TRBJ1-4; D is unresolved. The V and J ends lost 2 bases and 8 bases respectively, with 9 bases between them. The CDR3 consists of 13 residues. CDR1 is LGHDT and CDR2 is YNNKEL in the germline V gene (reference sequence).

The V and J genes are TRBV6-6 and TRBJ2-5; the D is unclear. Germline V gene data show CDR1 as MNHNY and CDR2 as SVGAGI (reference sequence). CDR3 size: 15 residues. The V end was cut by 5 bases, the J end by 4 bases, with 17 bases between. The DNA for the CDR3 is TGTGCCAGCAGTACCCCAGGCCTCTACGGAGAGACCCAGTACTTC. Translated: CASSTPGLYGETQYF.

With respect to this clone: Other nucleotide sequences in the sample specify the same CDR3. This chain connects TRBV19 to TRBJ1-2; the match to TRBD1 covers 9 bases. The V gene end was trimmed by 5 bases and the J gene end by 3 bases; junction bases not matched to a gene: 1. The CDR3 consists of 13 residues. Germline values: CDR1 LNHDA, CDR2 SQIVND (reference sequence). CDR3 protein: CASSRTGDYGYTF. The CDR3 nucleotides are TGTGCCAGTAGTCGGACAGGGGACTATGGCTACACCTTC.

The J gene is TRBJ2-4, the V gene TRBV4-1, with D possibly called TRBD1 or TRBD2 (5 bases each). Germline values: CDR1 MGHRA, CDR2 YSYEKL. The CDR3 extends over 16 amino acids. V lost 0 bases and J lost 1, with 10 bases in between. The chain's CDR3 is CASSQDLGEAKNIQYF. CDR3 bases: TGCGCCAGCAGCCAAGATCTGGGGGAGGCCAAAAACATTCAGTACTTC.

The rearrangement links TRBV11-3 to TRBJ2-7; 9 bases agree with TRBD1. The CDR3 consists of 15 residues. J gave up 7 bases and V 1 base, and 8 bases lay outside the gene matches. CDR1 SGHNT and CDR2 YENEEA come from the germline V gene. The CDR3 bases are TGTGCCAGCAGCTTAGGGGACAGGGCTACGAGAGAGCAGTACTTC. It codes for CASSLGDRATREQYF.

J is TRBJ1-1 and V is TRBV11-3; D ambiguous. Germline V gene sequence: CDR1 SGHNT, CDR2 YENEEA. CDR3 length: 14 amino acids. V was pared by 0 bases and J by 2 bases, with 7 bases between. The CDR3 DNA follows: TGTGCCAGCAGCTTAGATCCAATCAACACTGAAGCTTTCTTT. Its translation: CASSLDPINTEAFF.

The genes are TRBV30 and TRBJ2-3; 8 bases agree with TRBD2. The CDR3 sequence is 15 residues long. The trim removed 3 bases at V and 4 bases at J, leaving 9 bases unmatched. Germline V CDR1 and CDR2: GTSNPN, SVGIG (reference sequence). CDR3 loop: CAWRLAGSPPDTQYF. The CDR3, as DNA: TGTGCCTGGAGATTAGCGGGGTCCCCCCCAGATACGCAGTATTTT.

This clone was picked up one time. This sequence joins TRBV5-1 and TRBJ1-1; 8 positions agree with TRBD1. V was clipped by 4 bases and J by 2 bases; unmatched bases: 4. This CDR3 contains 14 residues. Germline CDR1 and CDR2: SGHRS and YFSETQ. The CDR3 sequence: CASSVGQGNTEAFF. CDR3 DNA: TGCGCCAGCAGCGTCGGACAGGGAAACACTGAAGCTTTCTTT.

The J gene is TRBJ2-5, the V gene TRBV3-1 (or the pseudogene TRBV3-2), with a tentative D call TRBD1 (5 bases). The CDR3 runs to 15 residues. Germline assignment: CDR1 LGHDT and CDR2 YNNKEL (reference sequence). The V end was cut by 1 base, the J end by 6 bases, with 15 bases between. CDR3 coding DNA: TGTGCCAGCAGCCAAGTTCACAGGTTCGCGAAGACCCAGTACTTC. Protein: CASSQVHRFAKTQYF.

The rearrangement uses TRBV3-1 (or the pseudogene TRBV3-2) and TRBJ2-5, with TRBD1 identical over 9 bases. CDR1 is LGHDT and CDR2 is YNNKEL in the germline V gene (reference sequence). J lost 3 bases, V lost 4 bases, and 6 bases had no gene match. The CDR3 is made up of 15 amino acids. CDR3 residues: CASSLMGTGKETQYF. The CDR3 bases are TGTGCCAGCAGCCTGATGGGGACAGGGAAAGAGACCCAGTACTTC.

The chain links TRBV5-1 to TRBJ2-2, with 7 bases lining up with TRBD1. Germline V gene sequence: CDR1 SGHRS, CDR2 YFSETQ. With V trimmed by 2 bases and J by 1 base, 8 bases remained unmatched. The CDR3 has 17 amino acids. CDR3 sequence reads: CASSLYDRDLNTGELFF. The CDR3 bases are TGCGCCAGCAGCTTATATGACAGGGACCTGAACACCGGGGAGCTGTTTTTT.

The V and J genes are TRBV24-1 and TRBJ1-6, with 7 bases lining up with TRBD1. CDR3 size: 15 residues. With 9 bases clipped from V and 5 bases from J, the junction kept 9 bases outside the gene matches. CDR1 and CDR2 (germline): KGHDR, SFDVKD. CDR3 region: CATRTQGNNNSPLHF. CDR3 bases: TGTGCCACCCGCACACAGGGGAATAATAATTCACCCCTCCACTTT.

The chain has TRBV30 and TRBJ1-3; 10 bases fit TRBD1. Per the germline V gene, CDR1 is GTSNPN and CDR2 is SVGIG (reference sequence). The CDR3 loop spans 13 amino acids. The J segment lost 5 bases and the V segment lost 5 bases, leaving 3 bases of the junction unmatched. CDR3 region: CAWGTGERNTIYF. The CDR3 DNA sequence: TGTGCCTGGGGGACAGGGGAAAGAAACACCATATATTTT. The full variable domain, its missing parts supplied by reference TRBV30 and TRBJ1-3, is SQTIHQWPATLVQPVGSPLSLECTVEGTSNPNLYWYRQAAGRGLQLLFYSVGIGQISSEVPQNLSASRPQDRQFILSSKKLLLSDSGFYLCAWGTGERNTIYFGEGSWLTVV.

This chain connects TRBV7-2 to TRBJ1-1; a possible D gene is TRBD1 (5 bases). The CDR3 spans 14 residues. Germline values: CDR1 SGHTA, CDR2 FQGNSA. Trimming shortened V by 3 bases and J by 2 bases, and 10 bases separated the two germline ends. CDR3 region: CASSFGGFNTEAFF. The CDR3 DNA reads TGTGCCAGCAGCTTTGGGGGATTCAACACTGAAGCTTTCTTT.

Note on this clone: Other nucleotide sequences in the sample specify the same CDR3. This chain links TRBV4-2 with TRBJ1-4; a possible D gene is TRBD1 (5 bases). The CDR3 has 16 residues. The germline V and J ends were trimmed by 1 base and 6 bases, with 15 bases remaining between them. CDR1 is LGHNA, CDR2 YNFKEQ, per germline. The CDR3 bases are TGTGCCAGCAGCCAAGGCGGGACGGGGTTGGATGAAAAACTGTTTTTT. Amino acids: CASSQGGTGLDEKLFF.

The chain carries TRBV11-1 and TRBJ2-1; 7 positions agree with TRBD2. There are 15 residues in the CDR3. CDR1 SGHAT and CDR2 FQDESV come from the germline V gene (reference sequence). J gave up 4 bases and V 6 bases, and 9 bases lay outside the gene matches. CDR3 bases: TGTGCCAGCAGTCGAACGGGGGGTTCTTACAATGAGCAGTTCTTC. Protein product: CASSRTGGSYNEQFF.

In its sample, this clone was seen a few times. The chain recombines TRBV10-2 with TRBJ2-5, with unresolved D. This CDR3 comprises 14 residues. V was cut by 0 bases and J by 4 bases, with 9 bases left in between. CDR1 WSHSY and CDR2 SAAADI come from the germline V gene. The CDR3 sequence is CASSESGRPETQYF. In nucleotides, the CDR3 is TGCGCCAGCAGTGAGTCGGGCAGACCAGAGACCCAGTACTTC.

The count of this clone is one. DNA of the CDR3: TGTGCCAGCAGCTTCGCTAGCGAGGGGGTGGATACGCAGTATTTT. Translation: CASSFASEGVDTQYF. The genes are TRBV13 and TRBJ2-3; D tentatively reads TRBD1 or TRBD2 (6 bases each). The CDR3 extends over 15 amino acids. In germline, CDR1 is PRHDT, CDR2 FYEKMQ (reference sequence). V was trimmed by 3 bases and J by 6 bases, leaving 16 bases between them.

The chain is built from TRBV27 and TRBJ1-2; 7 bases map to TRBD1. The germline V gene encodes CDR1 MNHEY and CDR2 SMNVEV (reference sequence). The CDR3 has 13 residues. V was pared by 6 bases and J by 8 bases, with 9 bases of the junction left unmatched. In DNA, the CDR3 is TGTGCCAGCAGCCCCCTGACAGGGTCCGGCTACACCTTC. It codes for CASSPLTGSGYTF.

The chain combines TRBV7-6 with TRBJ2-5; D gene unclear. There are 11 residues in the CDR3. The V gene's germline CDR1 is SGHVS and CDR2 FNYEAQ. V shed 1 base and J shed 7 bases, with 4 bases lying between them. DNA of the CDR3: TGTGCCAGCAGCTTAGGGGGGACCCAGTACTTC. This codes for CASSLGGTQYF.

This clone was detected only a few times. The V call is TRBV7-9, the J call TRBJ2-7, with D unclear. CDR3 length: 13 amino acids. Germline lookup yields CDR1 SEHNR and CDR2 FQNEAQ (reference sequence). Between the trimmed V and J ends, which lost 5 bases and 7 bases, there was a span of 15 bases. The CDR3 nucleotides are TGTGCCAGCAGCCAACAGAGTTCAAGGGAGCAGTACTTC. It yields the protein CASSQQSSREQYF.